This entry describes one T cell receptor beta chain. Its antigen is still unknown. This CDR3 is built from 16 residues. V was cut by 3 bases and J by 6 bases, with 18 bases left in between. The germline V gene has CDR1 MDHEN and CDR2 SYDVKM. The assay used deep level. The repertoire was sequenced with immunoSEQ multiplex PCR; TCRdb's copy has only in-frame clones and lacks some. This repertoire shows roughly 2.2 million clones, approximately 93% found once; its top ten account for approximately 0.4%. These data are taken from a study of shared clonotypes between healthy human individuals. Study-level background: Each donor had three CD4 naive, three CD4 memory, two CD8 naive and one CD8 memory plate. The study's findings and limits: Only blood underwent sampling, and tissue repertoires likely differ. What naive subsets generally showed was a larger estimated richness than memory subsets showed.

This sequence was found in a man between 18 and 35 years old in good health. Some clones in this sample may be carry-over from other donors' samples. The gene calls are TRBV28 and TRBJ1-5; D unresolved. Material for sequencing was naive CD4+ T cells from PBMCs. Subset in this sample: CD45RA+ positively selected. For the CDR3, the DNA is TGTGCCAGCAGTTTTACACGGGCCCACCCCAGTCAGCCCCAGCATTTT. It translates to CASSFTRAHPSQPQHF.